These T cell receptor beta chains were read from a single sample in a study of CD8+CD57+ T cells in acquired aplastic anemia. TCRdb processed the reads anew with MiXCR; each CDR3 protein has one entry. The sample has around 170,000 distinct CDR3 sequences; roughly 63% are singletons. What was sequenced was sorted CD4+, CD8+, or CD8+CD57+ T cells (not recorded which) from PBMCs. The receptors here all came from a human donor in good health. CDR3s include the opening cysteine and the closing phenylalanine or tryptophan. Clone size is given for some rows only: seen once, a few or many times, or a class if the clone is expanded.

few | TRBJ2-2 | TRBV24-1 | CASSQDRGGDTGELFF
- | TRBJ2-1 | TRBV27 | CASSSILAGAYNEQFF
- | TRBJ1-2 | TRBV7-2 | CASSYSWTASYTF
- | TRBJ1-2 | TRBV25-1 | CASVGTGYGYTF
- | TRBJ2-3 | TRBV24-1 | CATSDFPTSRVTDTQYF
few | TRBJ1-2 | TRBV2 | CASSGEGYTF
- | TRBJ2-7 | TRBV5-1 | CASKEGAHEQYF
many | TRBJ1-2 | TRBV20-1 | CSARREPGQGTGGGGYTF
- | TRBJ1-4 | TRBV15 | CATSRQGARGEKLFF
few | TRBJ2-7 | TRBV2 | CASMPWGKSSYEQYF
- | TRBJ1-6 | TRBV19 | CASTPGGFSYNSPLHF
- | TRBJ1-2 | TRBV5-6 | CASSAVGDGYTF
few | TRBJ2-7 | TRBV2 | CASTYGTNSYEQYF
- | TRBJ2-7 | TRBV20-1 | CSASSPGTVRDEQYF
many | TRBJ2-3 | TRBV12-3/TRBV12-4 | CASSFGVDTDTQYF
once | TRBJ2-2 | TRBV19 | CASSEDRVNTGELFF
- | TRBJ1-1 | TRBV30 | CAWSGGGNTEAFF
- | TRBJ2-1 | TRBV24-1 | CATSDNLAGGLNEQFF
- | TRBJ2-7 | TRBV19 | CASSISWTAYEQYF
- | TRBJ2-3 | TRBV5-5 | CASSELAFTDTQYF
many | TRBJ2-1 | TRBV19 | CASSDLLYNEQFF
- | TRBJ1-6 | TRBV7-3 | CASSFFRSQPLHF
- | TRBJ2-7 | TRBV25-1 | CASSEYLGGSRSYEQYF